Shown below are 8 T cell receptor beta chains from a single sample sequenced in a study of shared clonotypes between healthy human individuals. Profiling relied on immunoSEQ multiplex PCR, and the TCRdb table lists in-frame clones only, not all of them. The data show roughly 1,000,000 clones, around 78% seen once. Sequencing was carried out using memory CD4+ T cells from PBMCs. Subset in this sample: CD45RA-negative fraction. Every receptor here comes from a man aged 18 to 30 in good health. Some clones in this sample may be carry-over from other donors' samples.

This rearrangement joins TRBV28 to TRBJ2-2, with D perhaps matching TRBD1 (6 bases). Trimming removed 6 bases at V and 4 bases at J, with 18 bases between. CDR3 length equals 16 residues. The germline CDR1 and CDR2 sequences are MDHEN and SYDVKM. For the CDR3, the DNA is TGTGCCAGCAGACTGGGGGCCTACAGGGTCACCGGGGAGCTGTTTTTT. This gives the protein CASRLGAYRVTGELFF.

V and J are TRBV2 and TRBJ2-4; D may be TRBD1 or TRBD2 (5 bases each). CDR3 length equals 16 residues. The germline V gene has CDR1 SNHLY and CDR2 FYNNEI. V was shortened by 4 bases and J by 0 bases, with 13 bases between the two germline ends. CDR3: CASSVGEGLAKNIQYF. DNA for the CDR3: TGTGCCAGCAGTGTAGGTGAGGGGCTAGCCAAAAACATTCAGTACTTC.

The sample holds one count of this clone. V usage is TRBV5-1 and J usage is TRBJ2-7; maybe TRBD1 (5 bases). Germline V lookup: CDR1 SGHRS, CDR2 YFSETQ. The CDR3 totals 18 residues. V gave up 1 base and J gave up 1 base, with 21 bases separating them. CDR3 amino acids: CASSLWASQETQSYEQYF. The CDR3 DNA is TGCGCCAGCAGCTTGTGGGCCTCACAGGAAACGCAATCCTACGAGCAGTACTTC.

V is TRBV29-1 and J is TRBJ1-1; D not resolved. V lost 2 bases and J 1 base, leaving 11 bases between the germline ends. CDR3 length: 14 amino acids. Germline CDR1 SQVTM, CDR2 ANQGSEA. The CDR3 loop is CSVELETKNTEAFF. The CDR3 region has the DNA TGCAGCGTTGAATTGGAGACAAAGAACACTGAAGCTTTCTTT.

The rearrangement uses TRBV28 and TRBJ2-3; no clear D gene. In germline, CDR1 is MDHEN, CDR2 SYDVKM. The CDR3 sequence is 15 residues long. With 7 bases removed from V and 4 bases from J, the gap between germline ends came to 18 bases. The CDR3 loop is CASTPRRAFADTQYF. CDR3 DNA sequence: TGTGCCAGCACCCCACGACGGGCGTTCGCAGATACGCAGTATTTT.

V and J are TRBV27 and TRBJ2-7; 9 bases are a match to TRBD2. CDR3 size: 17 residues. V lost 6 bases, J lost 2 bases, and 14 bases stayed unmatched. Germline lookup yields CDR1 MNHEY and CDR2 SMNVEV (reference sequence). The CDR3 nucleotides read TGTGCCAGCAGCCGCGAACCCCCCGCTAGCGGGGCCTACGAGCAGTACTTC. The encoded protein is CASSREPPASGAYEQYF.

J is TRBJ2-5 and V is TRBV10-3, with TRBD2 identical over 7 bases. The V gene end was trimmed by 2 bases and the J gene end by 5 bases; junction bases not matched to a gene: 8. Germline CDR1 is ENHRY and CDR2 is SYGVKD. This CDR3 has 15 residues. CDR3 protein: CAISERRELGETQYF. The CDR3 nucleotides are TGTGCCATCAGTGAGAGGCGGGAGCTAGGGGAGACCCAGTACTTC.

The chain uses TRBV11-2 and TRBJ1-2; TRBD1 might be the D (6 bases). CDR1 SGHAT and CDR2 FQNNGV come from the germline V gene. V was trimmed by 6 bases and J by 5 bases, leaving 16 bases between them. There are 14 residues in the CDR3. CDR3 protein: CASRPGASAYGYTF. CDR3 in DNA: TGTGCCAGCAGGCCGGGGGCCTCCGCATATGGCTACACCTTC.